A selection of T cell receptor beta chains follows, all from one sample in a study of technical replicates of blood from a few donors. The table came from immunoSEQ multiplex PCR; TCRdb's copy has only in-frame clones and leaves some out. This table has 70,000 to 85,000 clones, 92% appearing once. Material for sequencing was T cells isolated from PBMCs. These TCRs come from a human donor in good health. The CDR3 runs from the conserved cysteine through the conserved F or W. The D gene is left open where the match is weak. Clone size is given for some rows only: seen once, a few or many times, or a class if the clone is expanded.

clone size	D gene	J gene	V gene	CDR3 DNA	CDR3 protein
once	TRBD1	TRBJ2-1	TRBV18	TGTGCCAGCTCACCAGACAGGGTGACCCTCAATGAGCAGTTCTTC	CASSPDRVTLNEQFF
.	.	TRBJ1-5	TRBV9	TGTGCCAGCAGCTGGGGTGGGGGGGACAATCAGCCCCAGCATTTT	CASSWGGGDNQPQHF
.	TRBD1	TRBJ2-5	TRBV5-1	TGCGCCAGCAGCGGACAGGGAGGCGAAGAGACCCAGTACTTC	CASSGQGGEETQYF
.	TRBD1	TRBJ2-7	TRBV27	TGTGCCAGCTCCCCGACAGGGCCCTACGAGCAGTACTTC	CASSPTGPYEQYF
.	TRBD1	TRBJ2-7	TRBV9	TGTGCCAGCAGCGTAGCGGGACAGGGGGCGTGGTACGAGCAGTACTTC	CASSVAGQGAWYEQYF
.	.	TRBJ2-1	TRBV29-1	TGCAGCGTGCAAGAGGACTGGGTCCCGAGCTCCTACAATGAGCAGTTCTTC	CSVQEDWVPSSYNEQFF
few	.	TRBJ1-1	TRBV18	TGTGCCAGCTCACTTGCGGGCATGAACACTGAAGCTTTCTTT	CASSLAGMNTEAFF
.	TRBD2	TRBJ2-4	TRBV4-1	TGCGCCAGCAGCCAAGAATTCGGGGGGGGTTTGAAAAACATTCAGTACTTC	CASSQEFGGGLKNIQYF
.	TRBD1	TRBJ1-1	TRBV18	TGTGCCAGCTCACCACCGGGACAGCTATACCCTGAAGCTTTCTTT	CASSPPGQLYPEAFF
.	.	TRBJ2-3	TRBV5-4	TGTGCCAGCAGCTTGGCAGGGCGCACAGATACGCAGTATTTT	CASSLAGRTDTQYF
.	.	TRBJ1-1	TRBV15	TGTGCCACCAGCAGAGATCAGGAGGACACTGAAGCTTTCTTT	CATSRDQEDTEAFF
.	TRBD2	TRBJ2-7	TRBV5-1	TGCGCCAGCAGCCCACGGACTAGCGGGGCCTACGAGCAGTACTTC	CASSPRTSGAYEQYF
.	.	TRBJ2-1	TRBV7-2	TGTGCCAGCAGCTTTTCCGCCCTTAGCAGTCATGAGCAGTTCTTC	CASSFSALSSHEQFF
.	.	TRBJ2-1	TRBV5-8	TGTGCCAGCAGCTTGGGAGAGTTGTCCTACAATGAGCAGTTCTTC	CASSLGELSYNEQFF
.	.	TRBJ1-5	TRBV19	TGTGCCAGTAGTATGGGCAGTGCAAGGCCCCAGCATTTT	CASSMGSARPQHF
.	TRBD1	TRBJ1-2	TRBV7-8	TGTGCCAGCACCTTAACCGGACAGGCGGGTAGTGGCTACACCTTC	CASTLTGQAGSGYTF
.	TRBD1	TRBJ1-1	TRBV19	TGTGCCAGTAGTCCCCGGACAGGGAAGGGTACTGAAGCTTTCTTT	CASSPRTGKGTEAFF
.	.	TRBJ1-6	TRBV10-2	TGCGCCAGCAGCGCCGGAGGGGTTAATTCACCCCTCCACTTT	CASSAGGVNSPLHF
.	.	TRBJ2-1	TRBV28	TGTGCCAGCAGTTTTATAGGCAGGTACAATGAGCAGTTCTTC	CASSFIGRYNEQFF
.	TRBD1	TRBJ1-2	TRBV6-1	TGTGCCAGCAGTGGAATGGACAGGGTCGGCTACACCTTC	CASSGMDRVGYTF
.	TRBD1	TRBJ1-1	TRBV10-1	TGCGCCAGCAGCAGACAGGGGATGGGCACTGAAGCTTTCTTT	CASSRQGMGTEAFF